These T cell receptor beta chains were read from a single sample in a study of OX40 agonist ivuxolimab in advanced cancers. Here immunoSEQ multiplex PCR was the method, and the copy in TCRdb shows in-frame clones only, minus some. The sample lists more than 65,000 clones, 80% to 90% seen once, with 15% to 20% in the top ten. The material sequenced was CD4+ or CD8+ T cells sorted from blood, taken in a trial of the OX40 agonist ivuxolimab. The receptors were gathered from an adult with an advanced solid tumor such as melanoma, head and neck, liver or kidney cancer. CDR3s include the opening cysteine and the closing phenylalanine or tryptophan. The D gene is left open where the match is weak. Some rows mark clone size as missing; the rest say once, few, many or name a class of expanded clone.

CDR3 protein: CASSPGQAATNEKLFF
CDR3 DNA: TGTGCCAGCTCACCGGGACAGGCCGCAACTAATGAAAAACTGTTTTTT
D gene: TRBD1
J gene: TRBJ1-4
clone size: -
CDR3 length: 16
V gene: TRBV18

CDR3 protein: CASSMGRYALEAFF
CDR3 DNA: TGTGCCAGTAGTATGGGGAGGTATGCGCTCGAAGCTTTCTTT
D gene: -
J gene: TRBJ1-1
clone size: -
CDR3 length: 14
V gene: TRBV19

CDR3 protein: CASSLDSRNTIYF
CDR3 DNA: TGTGCCAGCAGCCTAGACAGTCGAAACACCATATATTTT
D gene: -
J gene: TRBJ1-3
clone size: once
CDR3 length: 13
V gene: TRBV5-5

CDR3 protein: CASSGQVADTQYF
CDR3 DNA: TGTGCCAGCAGTGGACAGGTGGCAGATACGCAGTATTTT
D gene: -
J gene: TRBJ2-3
clone size: -
CDR3 length: 13
V gene: TRBV6-1

CDR3 protein: CASKEGEGAGADTQYF
CDR3 DNA: TGTGCCAGCAAGGAGGGAGAGGGGGCGGGGGCAGATACGCAGTATTTT
D gene: -
J gene: TRBJ2-3
clone size: -
CDR3 length: 16
V gene: TRBV2

CDR3 protein: CASSFGDDGTEAFF
CDR3 DNA: TGTGCCAGCAGCTTTGGGGATGACGGCACTGAAGCTTTCTTT
D gene: -
J gene: TRBJ1-1
clone size: -
CDR3 length: 14
V gene: TRBV11-1

CDR3 protein: CASSGAGNYNEQFF
CDR3 DNA: TGTGCCAGCAGTGGGGCAGGGAACTACAATGAGCAGTTCTTC
D gene: -
J gene: TRBJ2-1
clone size: -
CDR3 length: 14
V gene: TRBV2

CDR3 protein: CATLAGGLNEQFF
CDR3 DNA: TGTGCCACGTTAGCGGGAGGGCTTAACGAGCAGTTCTTC
D gene: TRBD2
J gene: TRBJ2-1
clone size: -
CDR3 length: 13
V gene: TRBV10-3

CDR3 protein: CASRSAGGNNEQFF
CDR3 DNA: TGTGCCAGCAGATCGGCGGGAGGAAACAATGAGCAGTTCTTC
D gene: TRBD2
J gene: TRBJ2-1
clone size: -
CDR3 length: 14
V gene: TRBV7-9

CDR3 protein: CASSYGTGTGNTIYF
CDR3 DNA: TGTGCCAGCAGTTACGGGACAGGGACTGGAAACACCATATATTTT
D gene: TRBD1
J gene: TRBJ1-3
clone size: -
CDR3 length: 15
V gene: TRBV6-5

CDR3 protein: CASSLYRGGAVYNEQFF
CDR3 DNA: TGTGCCAGCAGCTTGTACCGGGGGGGAGCGGTCTACAATGAGCAGTTCTTC
D gene: TRBD2
J gene: TRBJ2-1
clone size: -
CDR3 length: 17
V gene: TRBV5-4

CDR3 protein: CASRDRGSDIQYF
CDR3 DNA: TGCGCCAGCAGGGACAGGGGATCGGACATTCAGTACTTC
D gene: TRBD1
J gene: TRBJ2-4
clone size: -
CDR3 length: 13
V gene: TRBV5-1

CDR3 protein: CASSSPAGSSYNEQFF
CDR3 DNA: TGTGCCAGCAGTTCTCCAGCCGGAAGCTCCTACAATGAGCAGTTCTTC
D gene: -
J gene: TRBJ2-1
clone size: -
CDR3 length: 16
V gene: TRBV28

CDR3 protein: CASSASGGHGEQYF
CDR3 DNA: TGTGCCAGCAGCGCGAGTGGGGGGCATGGCGAGCAGTACTTC
D gene: -
J gene: TRBJ2-7
clone size: -
CDR3 length: 14
V gene: TRBV7-3

CDR3 protein: CATSAYIRGNEQFF
CDR3 DNA: TGTGCCACCAGCGCCTATATACGGGGCAATGAGCAGTTCTTC
D gene: -
J gene: TRBJ2-1
clone size: -
CDR3 length: 14
V gene: TRBV15

CDR3 protein: CASSQERHLKAFF
CDR3 DNA: TGTGCCAGCAGCCAAGAACGCCACCTTAAAGCTTTCTTT
D gene: -
J gene: TRBJ1-1
clone size: -
CDR3 length: 13
V gene: TRBV4-2

CDR3 protein: CASSQVQQSGGYTF
CDR3 DNA: TGTGCCAGCAGCCAAGTACAACAGTCGGGTGGCTACACCTTC
D gene: -
J gene: TRBJ1-2
clone size: once
CDR3 length: 14
V gene: TRBV4-2

CDR3 protein: CASSTSGRTNTGELFF
CDR3 DNA: TGTGCCAGCAGTACTAGCGGGAGGACGAACACCGGGGAGCTGTTTTTT
D gene: TRBD2
J gene: TRBJ2-2
clone size: -
CDR3 length: 16
V gene: TRBV6-6

CDR3 protein: CATSRSGGLNQPQHF
CDR3 DNA: TGTGCCACCAGCAGATCCGGGGGATTGAATCAGCCCCAGCATTTT
D gene: -
J gene: TRBJ1-5
clone size: -
CDR3 length: 15
V gene: TRBV15

CDR3 protein: CASSLDRASYGYTF
CDR3 DNA: TGCGCCAGCAGCTTGGACAGGGCGTCCTATGGCTACACCTTC
D gene: -
J gene: TRBJ1-2
clone size: -
CDR3 length: 14
V gene: TRBV5-1

CDR3 protein: CASRPARGHSGELFF
CDR3 DNA: TGTGCCAGTAGACCAGCCAGGGGGCATAGCGGGGAGCTGTTTTTT
D gene: TRBD1
J gene: TRBJ2-2
clone size: -
CDR3 length: 15
V gene: TRBV19

CDR3 protein: CASSLETGFQETQYF
CDR3 DNA: TGCGCCAGCAGCTTGGAGACAGGGTTCCAAGAGACCCAGTACTTC
D gene: TRBD1
J gene: TRBJ2-5
clone size: -
CDR3 length: 15
V gene: TRBV5-1

CDR3 protein: CASSLEGGATSYEQYF
CDR3 DNA: TGCGCCAGCAGCTTGGAAGGGGGCGCAACCTCCTACGAGCAGTACTTC
D gene: TRBD1
J gene: TRBJ2-7
clone size: -
CDR3 length: 16
V gene: TRBV5-1

CDR3 protein: CATGNSLDQPQHF
CDR3 DNA: TGTGCCACCGGAAACAGTCTTGATCAGCCCCAGCATTTT
D gene: -
J gene: TRBJ1-5
clone size: -
CDR3 length: 13
V gene: TRBV15

CDR3 protein: CASSLQGQPQHF
CDR3 DNA: TGCGCCAGCAGCCTACAGGGGCAGCCCCAGCATTTT
D gene: TRBD1
J gene: TRBJ1-5
clone size: -
CDR3 length: 12
V gene: TRBV5-1

CDR3 protein: CASRGTGGQETQYF
CDR3 DNA: TGTGCCAGCAGGGGGACAGGGGGACAAGAGACCCAGTACTTC
D gene: TRBD1
J gene: TRBJ2-5
clone size: -
CDR3 length: 14
V gene: TRBV7-2

CDR3 protein: CASKEGGTYEQYF
CDR3 DNA: TGTGCCAGCAAAGAGGGGGGAACATACGAGCAGTACTTC
D gene: -
J gene: TRBJ2-7
clone size: -
CDR3 length: 13
V gene: TRBV28

CDR3 protein: CASSGTVGRRRNEQYF
CDR3 DNA: TGTGCCAGTAGCGGGACGGTAGGACGCCGCCGGAACGAGCAGTACTTC
D gene: -
J gene: TRBJ2-7
clone size: few
CDR3 length: 16
V gene: TRBV19

CDR3 protein: CASSTALQHSGNTIYF
CDR3 DNA: TGTGCCAGTAGTACCGCCCTACAGCATTCTGGAAACACCATATATTTT
D gene: -
J gene: TRBJ1-3
clone size: -
CDR3 length: 16
V gene: TRBV19

CDR3 protein: CAIGGQDTEAFF
CDR3 DNA: TGTGCTATCGGGGGGCAGGACACTGAAGCTTTCTTT
D gene: -
J gene: TRBJ1-1
clone size: -
CDR3 length: 12
V gene: TRBV7-7

CDR3 protein: CASSKSGGYEQYF
CDR3 DNA: TGTGCCAGCAGCAAGAGTGGGGGGTACGAGCAGTACTTC
D gene: -
J gene: TRBJ2-7
clone size: -
CDR3 length: 13
V gene: TRBV21-1

CDR3 protein: CASSLSGGLYEQYF
CDR3 DNA: TGCGCCAGCAGCTTATCCGGGGGGCTGTACGAGCAGTACTTC
D gene: -
J gene: TRBJ2-7
clone size: -
CDR3 length: 14
V gene: TRBV5-1

CDR3 protein: CASSEQVSGNTIYF
CDR3 DNA: TGTGCCAGCAGTGAACAGGTCTCTGGAAACACCATATATTTT
D gene: -
J gene: TRBJ1-3
clone size: -
CDR3 length: 14
V gene: TRBV6-1

CDR3 protein: CASSTGENSPLHF
CDR3 DNA: TGTGCCAGCTCGACAGGGGAAAATTCACCCCTCCACTTT
D gene: TRBD1
J gene: TRBJ1-6
clone size: -
CDR3 length: 13
V gene: TRBV2

CDR3 protein: CASSKVETALNQPQHF
CDR3 DNA: TGTGCCAGCAGCAAAGTAGAGACTGCGTTGAATCAGCCCCAGCATTTT
D gene: -
J gene: TRBJ1-5
clone size: -
CDR3 length: 16
V gene: TRBV21-1

CDR3 protein: CASSIGGSRQVNEQFF
CDR3 DNA: TGTGCCAGTAGTATAGGGGGATCTAGACAGGTCAATGAGCAGTTCTTC
D gene: -
J gene: TRBJ2-1
clone size: -
CDR3 length: 16
V gene: TRBV19

CDR3 protein: CASSVEDTSGSNEQFF
CDR3 DNA: TGTGCCAGCAGCGTAGAGGATACTAGCGGGAGTAATGAGCAGTTCTTC
D gene: -
J gene: TRBJ2-1
clone size: -
CDR3 length: 16
V gene: TRBV21-1

CDR3 protein: CASSYGVTGDQPQHF
CDR3 DNA: TGTGCCAGCAGTTACGGGGTGACAGGGGATCAGCCCCAGCATTTT
D gene: TRBD1
J gene: TRBJ1-5
clone size: few
CDR3 length: 15
V gene: TRBV6-5

CDR3 protein: CASREDRGKPQHF
CDR3 DNA: TGTGCCAGTAGAGAGGACAGGGGAAAGCCCCAGCATTTT
D gene: TRBD1
J gene: TRBJ1-5
clone size: -
CDR3 length: 13
V gene: TRBV19

CDR3 protein: CASSLQPGQGTYEQYF
CDR3 DNA: TGTGCCAGCAGCTTACAGCCGGGACAGGGGACCTACGAGCAGTACTTC
D gene: TRBD1
J gene: TRBJ2-7
clone size: -
CDR3 length: 16
V gene: TRBV5-5

CDR3 protein: CTSSYSGTGNTIYF
CDR3 DNA: TGTACCAGCAGTTACTCAGGGACTGGAAACACCATATATTTT
D gene: -
J gene: TRBJ1-3
clone size: -
CDR3 length: 14
V gene: TRBV6-6

CDR3 protein: CASTRQVEIYGYTF
CDR3 DNA: TGTGCCAGCACTAGACAGGTGGAAATTTATGGCTACACCTTC
D gene: -
J gene: TRBJ1-2
clone size: -
CDR3 length: 14
V gene: TRBV28

CDR3 protein: CASSSIWTGSNQPQHF
CDR3 DNA: TGTGCCAGCAGCTCCATCTGGACAGGGAGCAATCAGCCCCAGCATTTT
D gene: TRBD1
J gene: TRBJ1-5
clone size: -
CDR3 length: 16
V gene: TRBV28

CDR3 protein: CASSFLFVGYTF
CDR3 DNA: TGTGCCAGCAGCTTTCTGTTCGTTGGCTACACCTTC
D gene: -
J gene: TRBJ1-2
clone size: few
CDR3 length: 12
V gene: TRBV7-2

CDR3 protein: CASSSGQGRGGELFF
CDR3 DNA: TGTGCCAGCAGCTCCGGACAGGGAAGGGGCGGGGAGCTGTTTTTT
D gene: TRBD1
J gene: TRBJ2-2
clone size: -
CDR3 length: 15
V gene: TRBV7-6

CDR3 protein: CASSPLAGPYNEQFF
CDR3 DNA: TGTGCCAGCAGCCCTCTAGCGGGGCCCTACAATGAGCAGTTCTTC
D gene: TRBD2
J gene: TRBJ2-1
clone size: -
CDR3 length: 15
V gene: TRBV11-3

CDR3 protein: CASSEGPTTYNEQFF
CDR3 DNA: TGTGCCAGCAGTGAGGGGCCCACGACATACAATGAGCAGTTCTTC
D gene: -
J gene: TRBJ2-1
clone size: -
CDR3 length: 15
V gene: TRBV2